This T cell receptor (beta chain) originates from a study of T cells after yellow fever vaccination. TCRdb used MiXCR to reprocess the 5' RACE reads, holding one entry per CDR3 protein. The top ten hold roughly 31% of the sample, which has roughly 50,000 distinct CDR3 sequences, 7.4% seen once. Study-wide findings and caveats: The study re-detected most primary-vaccination clones after the booster (approximately 96% CD4, approximately 88% CD8).

This clonotype occurred many times. Its antigen is not identified. This specimen was CD8+ T cells sorted from PBMCs, taken less than 16 days after the first yellow fever vaccination. This receptor was taken from a man between 18 and 35 years old who received the YFV17D yellow fever vaccine.

The CDR3 DNA follows: TGTGCCAGCAGTTCCCGACAGGTCACCGGGGAGCTGTTTTTT. Translated, it gives CASSSRQVTGELFF. The chain couples TRBV12-3 or TRBV12-4 to TRBJ2-2; D might be TRBD1 (6 bases). The CDR3 is 14 residues long. The ends were cut back, 4 bases at V and 4 bases at J, with 10 bases in the middle.